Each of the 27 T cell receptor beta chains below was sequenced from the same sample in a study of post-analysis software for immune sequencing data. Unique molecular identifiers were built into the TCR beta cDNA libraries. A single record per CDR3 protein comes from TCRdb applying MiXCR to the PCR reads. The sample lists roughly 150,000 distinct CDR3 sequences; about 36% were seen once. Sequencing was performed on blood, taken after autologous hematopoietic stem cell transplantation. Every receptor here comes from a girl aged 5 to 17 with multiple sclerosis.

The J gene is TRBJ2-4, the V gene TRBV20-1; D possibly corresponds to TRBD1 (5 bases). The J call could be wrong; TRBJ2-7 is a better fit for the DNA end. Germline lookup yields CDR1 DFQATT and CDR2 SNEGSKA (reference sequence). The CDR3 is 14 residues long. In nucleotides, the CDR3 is TGCAGTGTCCCCCGGCCAGGGATCTCCGCCGAGCAGTACTTC. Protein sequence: CSVPRPGISAEQYF.

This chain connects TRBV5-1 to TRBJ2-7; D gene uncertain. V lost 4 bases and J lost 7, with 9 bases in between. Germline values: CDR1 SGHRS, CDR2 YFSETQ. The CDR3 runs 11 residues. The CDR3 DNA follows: TGCGCCAGCAGCGGGTATAAAGAGCAGTACTTC. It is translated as CASSGYKEQYF.

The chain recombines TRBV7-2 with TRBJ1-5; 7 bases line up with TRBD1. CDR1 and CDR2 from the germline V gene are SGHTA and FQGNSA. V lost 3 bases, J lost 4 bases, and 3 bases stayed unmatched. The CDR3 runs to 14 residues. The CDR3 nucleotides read TGTGCCAGCAGCTTCAGGGGGGCGAATCAGCCCCAGCATTTT. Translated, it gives CASSFRGANQPQHF.

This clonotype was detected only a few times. CDR3 bases: TGTGCCAGCAGTTATTGGGGAGCAAAGAGCTCCTACGAGCAGTACTTC. It yields the protein CASSYWGAKSSYEQYF. The J gene is TRBJ2-7, the V gene TRBV6-5, with D perhaps matching TRBD2 (5 bases). Germline assignment: CDR1 MNHEY and CDR2 SVGAGI. The germline V and J ends were trimmed by 3 bases and 0 bases, with 15 bases remaining between them. CDR3 size: 16 residues.

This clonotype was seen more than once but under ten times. CDR3 bases: TGTGCCAGCAGCCAAGATGGGCAGGGATGGGACGAGCAGTACTTC. This gives the protein CASSQDGQGWDEQYF. The rearrangement joins TRBV3-1 to TRBJ2-5, with D possibly being TRBD1 (5 bases). Matching the DNA end better, TRBJ2-7 makes the J call doubtful. CDR1 is LGHDT and CDR2 is YNNKEL in the germline V gene (reference sequence). The CDR3 is 15 amino acids.

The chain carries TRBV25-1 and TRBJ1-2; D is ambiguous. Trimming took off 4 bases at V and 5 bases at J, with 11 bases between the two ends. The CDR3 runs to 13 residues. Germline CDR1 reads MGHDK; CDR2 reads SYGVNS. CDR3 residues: CASSGDTAYGYTF. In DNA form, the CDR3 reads TGTGCCAGCAGTGGAGATACGGCGTATGGCTACACCTTC.

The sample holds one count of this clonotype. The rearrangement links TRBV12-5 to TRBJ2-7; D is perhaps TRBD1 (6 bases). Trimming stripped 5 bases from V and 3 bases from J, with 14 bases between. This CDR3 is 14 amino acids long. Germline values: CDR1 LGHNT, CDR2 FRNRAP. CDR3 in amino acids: CASGPRDRYYEQYF. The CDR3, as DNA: TGTGCTAGTGGTCCGCGTGACAGGTACTACGAGCAGTACTTC. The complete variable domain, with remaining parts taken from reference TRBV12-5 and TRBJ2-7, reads DARVTQTPRHKVTEMGQEVTMRCQPILGHNTVFWYRQTMMQGLELLAYFRNRAPLDDSGMPKDRFSAEMPDATLATLKIQPSEPRDSAVYFCASGPRDRYYEQYFGPGTRLTVT.

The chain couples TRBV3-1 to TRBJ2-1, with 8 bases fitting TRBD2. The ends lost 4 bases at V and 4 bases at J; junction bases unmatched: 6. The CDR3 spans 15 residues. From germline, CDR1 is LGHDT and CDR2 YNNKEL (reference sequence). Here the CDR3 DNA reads TGTGCCAGCAGCCCCGGGGTAGCGGGGTACAATGAGCAGTTCTTC. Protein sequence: CASSPGVAGYNEQFF.

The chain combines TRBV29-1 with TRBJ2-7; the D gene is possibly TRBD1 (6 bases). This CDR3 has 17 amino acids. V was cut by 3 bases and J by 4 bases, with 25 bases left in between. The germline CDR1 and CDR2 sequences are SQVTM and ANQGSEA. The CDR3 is CSVERPLGRGLGYEQYF. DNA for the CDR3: TGCAGCGTTGAGCGTCCACTCGGCAGGGGCCTGGGGTACGAGCAGTACTTC.

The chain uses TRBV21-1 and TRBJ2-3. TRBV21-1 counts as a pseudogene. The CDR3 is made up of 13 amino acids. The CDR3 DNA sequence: TGTGCCAGCAGCCTAATCAGCACAGATACGCAGTATTTT. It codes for CASSLISTDTQYF.

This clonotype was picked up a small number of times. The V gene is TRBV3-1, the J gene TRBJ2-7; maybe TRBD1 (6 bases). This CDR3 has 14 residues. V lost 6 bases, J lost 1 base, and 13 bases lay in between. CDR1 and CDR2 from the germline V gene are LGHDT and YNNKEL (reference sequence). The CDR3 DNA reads TGTGCCAGCAGTCAAAAACAGGGTTCCTACGAGCAGTACTTC. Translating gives CASSQKQGSYEQYF.

CDR3 region: CASTQGWASGTAEQFF. The CDR3 DNA sequence: TGTGCCAGCACTCAGGGGTGGGCTAGCGGGACGGCTGAGCAGTTCTTC. The chain carries TRBV3-1 and TRBJ2-1; TRBD2 matches at 9 bases. CDR1 and CDR2 (germline): LGHDT, YNNKEL (reference sequence). Germline trimming cut 7 bases from V and 9 bases from J; bases unmatched to any gene: 16. This CDR3 is 16 amino acids long.

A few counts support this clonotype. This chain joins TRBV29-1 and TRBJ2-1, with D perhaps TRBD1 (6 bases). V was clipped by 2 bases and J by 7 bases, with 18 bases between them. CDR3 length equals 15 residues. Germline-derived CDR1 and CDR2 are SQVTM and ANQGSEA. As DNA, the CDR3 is TGCAGCGTTGAAAGGGGGTCACGGCTTGGTAATGAGCAGTTCTTC. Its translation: CSVERGSRLGNEQFF.

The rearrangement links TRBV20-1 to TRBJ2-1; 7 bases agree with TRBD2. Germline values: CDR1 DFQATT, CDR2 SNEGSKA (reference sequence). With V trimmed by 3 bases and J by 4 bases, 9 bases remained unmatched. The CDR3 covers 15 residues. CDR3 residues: CSASGREPVYNEQFF. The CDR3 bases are TGCAGTGCTAGCGGGCGGGAGCCCGTTTACAATGAGCAGTTCTTC.

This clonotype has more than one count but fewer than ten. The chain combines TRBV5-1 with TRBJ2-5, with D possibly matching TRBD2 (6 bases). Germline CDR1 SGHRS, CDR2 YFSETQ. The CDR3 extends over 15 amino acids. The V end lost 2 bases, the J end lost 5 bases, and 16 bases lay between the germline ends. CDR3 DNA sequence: TGCGCCAGCAGCTTTCCCGGACTTCGGGGGGAGACCCAGTACTTC. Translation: CASSFPGLRGETQYF.

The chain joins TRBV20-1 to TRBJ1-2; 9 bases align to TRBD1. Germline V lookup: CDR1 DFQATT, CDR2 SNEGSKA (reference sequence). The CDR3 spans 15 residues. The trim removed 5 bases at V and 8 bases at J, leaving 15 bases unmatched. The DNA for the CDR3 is TGCAGTGCTTTTCCTCCGGGACAGGGCTCACGCGGCTACACCTTC. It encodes CSAFPPGQGSRGYTF.

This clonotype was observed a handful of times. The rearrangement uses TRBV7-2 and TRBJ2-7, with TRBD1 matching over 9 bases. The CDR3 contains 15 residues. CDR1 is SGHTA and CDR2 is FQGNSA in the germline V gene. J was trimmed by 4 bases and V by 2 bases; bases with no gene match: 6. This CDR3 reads CASSLSLGTGYEQYF. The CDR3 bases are TGTGCCAGCAGCTTATCATTAGGGACAGGGTACGAGCAGTACTTC.

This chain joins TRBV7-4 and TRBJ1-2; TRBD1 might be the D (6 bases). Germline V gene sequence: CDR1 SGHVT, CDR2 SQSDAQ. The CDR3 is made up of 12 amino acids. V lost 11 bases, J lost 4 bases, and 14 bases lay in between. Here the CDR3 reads CAHRVQAYGYTF. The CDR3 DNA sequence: TGTGCCCACAGGGTGCAGGCCTATGGCTACACCTTC.

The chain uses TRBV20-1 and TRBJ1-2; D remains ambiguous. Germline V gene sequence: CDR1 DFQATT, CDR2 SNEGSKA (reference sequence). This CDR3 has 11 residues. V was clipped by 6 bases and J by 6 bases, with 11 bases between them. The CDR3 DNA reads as TGCAGTGCCCAATGGTGGAATGGCTACACCTTC. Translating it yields CSAQWWNGYTF.

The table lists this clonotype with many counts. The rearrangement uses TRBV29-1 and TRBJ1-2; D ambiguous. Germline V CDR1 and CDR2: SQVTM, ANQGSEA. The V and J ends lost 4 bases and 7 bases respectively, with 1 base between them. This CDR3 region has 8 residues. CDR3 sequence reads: CSVAGYTF. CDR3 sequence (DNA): TGCAGCGTTGCTGGCTACACCTTC.

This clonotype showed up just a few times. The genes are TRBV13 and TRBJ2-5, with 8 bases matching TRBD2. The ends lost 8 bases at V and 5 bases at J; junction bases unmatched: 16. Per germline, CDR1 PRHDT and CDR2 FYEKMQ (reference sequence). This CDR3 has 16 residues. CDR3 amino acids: CASGGSGRRPGETQYF. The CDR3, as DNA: TGTGCCAGCGGTGGGAGCGGGAGAAGGCCTGGGGAGACCCAGTACTTC.

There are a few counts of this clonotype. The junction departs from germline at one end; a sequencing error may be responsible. CDR3 nucleotide sequence: TGTGCCTGCAGTTACGGGACGCTCGTGGGGGAGCAGTTCTTC. Its translation is CACSYGTLVGEQFF. V and J are TRBV6-2 or TRBV6-3 and TRBJ2-1; D may be TRBD1 or TRBD2 (5 bases each). The germline gives CDR1 MNHEY, CDR2 SVGEGT. CDR3 size: 14 residues.

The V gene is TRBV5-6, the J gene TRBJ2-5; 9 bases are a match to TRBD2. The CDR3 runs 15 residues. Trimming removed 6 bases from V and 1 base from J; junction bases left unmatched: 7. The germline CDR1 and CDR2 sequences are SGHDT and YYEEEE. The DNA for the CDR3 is TGTGCCAGCATGCCTAGCGGGACGCTCCAAGAGACCCAGTACTTC. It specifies CASMPSGTLQETQYF.

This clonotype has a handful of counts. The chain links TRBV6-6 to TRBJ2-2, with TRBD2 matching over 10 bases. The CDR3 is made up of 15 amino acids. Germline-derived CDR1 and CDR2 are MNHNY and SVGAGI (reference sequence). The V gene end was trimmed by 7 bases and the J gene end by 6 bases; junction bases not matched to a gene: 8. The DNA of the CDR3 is TGTGCCAGCAATCCAACGGGACTAGCGTCCGGGGAGCTGTTTTTT. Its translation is CASNPTGLASGELFF.

The DNA for the CDR3 is TGTGCCAGCAGCTCGATCGTGGGTGGTGGATCCCCTAATGAAAAACTGTTTTTT. Its protein is CASSSIVGGGSPNEKLFF. The genes are TRBV5-6 and TRBJ1-4; D call uncertain. The germline V gene has CDR1 SGHDT and CDR2 YYEEEE. The CDR3 length is 18 residues. V gave up 3 bases and J gave up 3 bases, with 21 bases separating them.

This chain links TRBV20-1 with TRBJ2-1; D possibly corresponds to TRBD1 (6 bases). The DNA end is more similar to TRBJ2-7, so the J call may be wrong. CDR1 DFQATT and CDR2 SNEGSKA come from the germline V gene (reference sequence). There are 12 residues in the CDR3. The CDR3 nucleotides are TGCAGTGCTAAAGACAGGAGGTACGAGCAGTACTTC. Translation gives CSAKDRRYEQYF.

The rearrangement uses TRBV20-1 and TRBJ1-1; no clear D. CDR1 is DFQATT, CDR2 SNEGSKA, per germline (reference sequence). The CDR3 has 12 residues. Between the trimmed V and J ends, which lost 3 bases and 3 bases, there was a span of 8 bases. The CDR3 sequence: CSASRVDTEAFF. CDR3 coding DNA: TGCAGTGCTAGTCGAGTGGACACTGAAGCTTTCTTT.